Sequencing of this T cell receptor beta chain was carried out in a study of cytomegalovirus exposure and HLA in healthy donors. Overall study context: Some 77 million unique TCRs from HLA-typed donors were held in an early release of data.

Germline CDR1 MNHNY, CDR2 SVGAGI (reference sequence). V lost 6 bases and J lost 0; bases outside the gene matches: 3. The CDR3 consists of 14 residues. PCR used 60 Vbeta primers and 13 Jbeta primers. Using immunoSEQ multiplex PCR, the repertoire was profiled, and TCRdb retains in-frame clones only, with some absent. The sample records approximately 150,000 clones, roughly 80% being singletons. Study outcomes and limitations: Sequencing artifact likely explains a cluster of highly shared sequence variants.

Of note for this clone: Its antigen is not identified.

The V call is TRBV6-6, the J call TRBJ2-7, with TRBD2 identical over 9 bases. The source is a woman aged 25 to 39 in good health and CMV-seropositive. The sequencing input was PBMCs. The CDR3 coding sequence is TGTGCCAGCAGGGATAGCGGGAGCTCCTACGAGCAGTACTTC. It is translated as CASRDSGSSYEQYF.